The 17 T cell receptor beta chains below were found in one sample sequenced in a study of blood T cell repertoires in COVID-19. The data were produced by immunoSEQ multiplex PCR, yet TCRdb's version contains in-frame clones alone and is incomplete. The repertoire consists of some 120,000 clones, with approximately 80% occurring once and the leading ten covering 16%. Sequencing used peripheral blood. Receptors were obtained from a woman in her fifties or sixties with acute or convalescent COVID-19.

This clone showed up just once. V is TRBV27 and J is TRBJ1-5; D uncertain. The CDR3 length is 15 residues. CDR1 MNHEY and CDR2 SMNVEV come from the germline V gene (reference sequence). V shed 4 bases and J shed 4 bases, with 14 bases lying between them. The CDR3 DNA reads TGTGCCAGCAGTTCCGCGGGAGGGTGGAATCAGCCCCAGCATTTT. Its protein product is CASSSAGGWNQPQHF.

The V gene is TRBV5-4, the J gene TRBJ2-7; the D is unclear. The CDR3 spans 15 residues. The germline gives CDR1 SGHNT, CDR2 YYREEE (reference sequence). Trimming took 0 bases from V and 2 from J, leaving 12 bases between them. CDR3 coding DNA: TGTGCCAGCAGCTTGGCCTGGCAGGCCACCTACGAGCAGTACTTC. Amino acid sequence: CASSLAWQATYEQYF.

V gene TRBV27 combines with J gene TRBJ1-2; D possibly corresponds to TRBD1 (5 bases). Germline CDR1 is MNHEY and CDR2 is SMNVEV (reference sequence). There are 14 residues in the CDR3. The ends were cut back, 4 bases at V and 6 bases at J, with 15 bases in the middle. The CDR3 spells CASSYGTGIDGYTF. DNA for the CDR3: TGTGCCAGCAGTTACGGGACTGGCATCGATGGCTACACCTTC.

The CDR3 sequence: CSVVTLGLLSSYEQYF. CDR3 sequence (DNA): TGCAGCGTTGTGACCCTGGGACTTCTCAGCTCCTACGAGCAGTACTTC. The chain is built from TRBV29-1 and TRBJ2-7; tentative D call: TRBD2 (6 bases). The CDR3 length is 16 residues. Germline V lookup: CDR1 SQVTM, CDR2 ANQGSEA. Trimming pared 4 bases from V and 0 bases from J, leaving 19 bases between.

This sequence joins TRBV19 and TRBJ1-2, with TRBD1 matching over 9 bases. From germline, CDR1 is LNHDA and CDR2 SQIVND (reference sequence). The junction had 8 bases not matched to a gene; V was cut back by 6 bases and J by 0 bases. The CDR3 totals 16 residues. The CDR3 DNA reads TGTGCCAGTAGCCGGTCCGGGACAGGGTCTAACTATGGCTACACCTTC. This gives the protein CASSRSGTGSNYGYTF.

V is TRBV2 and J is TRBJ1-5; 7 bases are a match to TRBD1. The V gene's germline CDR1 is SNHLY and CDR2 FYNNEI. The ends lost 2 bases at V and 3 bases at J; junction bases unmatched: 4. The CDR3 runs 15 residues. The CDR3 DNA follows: TGTGCCAGCAGTGAACAGGGGGTTACCAATCAGCCCCAGCATTTT. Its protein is CASSEQGVTNQPQHF.

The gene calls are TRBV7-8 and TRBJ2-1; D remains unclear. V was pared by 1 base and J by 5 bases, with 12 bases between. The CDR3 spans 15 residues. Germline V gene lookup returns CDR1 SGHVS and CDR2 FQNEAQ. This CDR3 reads CASSLGLRENNEQFF. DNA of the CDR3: TGTGCCAGCAGCTTAGGACTTAGAGAGAACAATGAGCAGTTCTTC.

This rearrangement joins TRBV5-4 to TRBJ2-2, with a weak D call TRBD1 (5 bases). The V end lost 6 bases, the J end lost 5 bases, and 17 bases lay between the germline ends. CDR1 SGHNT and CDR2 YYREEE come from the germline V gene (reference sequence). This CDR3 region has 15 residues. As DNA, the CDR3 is TGTGCCAGCAAGAAAGGGGTCTTTGGGACCGGGGAGCTGTTTTTT. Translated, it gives CASKKGVFGTGELFF.

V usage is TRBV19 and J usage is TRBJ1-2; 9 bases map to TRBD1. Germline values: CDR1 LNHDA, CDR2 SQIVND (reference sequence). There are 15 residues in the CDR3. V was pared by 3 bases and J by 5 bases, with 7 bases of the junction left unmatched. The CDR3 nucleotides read TGTGCCAGTAGTATTAGGGGACAGGGATCTTATGGCTACACCTTC. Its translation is CASSIRGQGSYGYTF.

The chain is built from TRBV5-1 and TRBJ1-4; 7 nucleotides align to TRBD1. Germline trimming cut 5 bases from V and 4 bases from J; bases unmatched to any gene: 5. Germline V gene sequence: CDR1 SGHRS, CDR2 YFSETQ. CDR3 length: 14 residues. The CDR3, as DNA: TGCGCCAGCAGTTCCTCAGGGGGTAATGAAAAACTGTTTTTT. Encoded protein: CASSSSGGNEKLFF.

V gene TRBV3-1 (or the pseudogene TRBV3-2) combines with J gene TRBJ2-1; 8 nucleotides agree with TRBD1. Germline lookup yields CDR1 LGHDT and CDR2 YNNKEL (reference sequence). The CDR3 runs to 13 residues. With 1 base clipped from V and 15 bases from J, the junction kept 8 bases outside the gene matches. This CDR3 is CASSQAYSGTGFF. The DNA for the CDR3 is TGTGCCAGCAGCCAAGCCTATTCCGGGACAGGGTTCTTC.

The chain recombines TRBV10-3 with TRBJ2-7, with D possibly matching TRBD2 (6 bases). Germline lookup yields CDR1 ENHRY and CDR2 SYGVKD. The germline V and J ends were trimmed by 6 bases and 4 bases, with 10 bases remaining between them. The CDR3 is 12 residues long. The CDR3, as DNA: TGTGCCATCAGGAGCGGGCCGTACGAGCAGTACTTC. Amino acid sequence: CAIRSGPYEQYF.

The CDR3, as DNA: TGTGCCAGCAGCTTAGAGGGGGCTGAGCAGTACTTC. This gives the protein CASSLEGAEQYF. The chain is built from TRBV7-6 and TRBJ2-7; TRBD1 matches 7 bases. Germline-derived CDR1 and CDR2 are SGHVS and FNYEAQ. The CDR3 runs 12 residues. V was clipped by 1 base and J by 7 bases; unmatched bases: 1.

CDR3 loop: CASSDPTGDLGTEAFF. CDR3 nucleotide sequence: TGTGCCAGCAGTGACCCGACAGGGGATCTAGGCACTGAAGCTTTCTTT. The genes are TRBV2 and TRBJ1-1; 8 nucleotides agree with TRBD1. Trimming at V came to 3 bases and at J to 4 bases, leaving 10 bases not matched to a gene. Germline V gene lookup returns CDR1 SNHLY and CDR2 FYNNEI. The CDR3 runs 16 residues.

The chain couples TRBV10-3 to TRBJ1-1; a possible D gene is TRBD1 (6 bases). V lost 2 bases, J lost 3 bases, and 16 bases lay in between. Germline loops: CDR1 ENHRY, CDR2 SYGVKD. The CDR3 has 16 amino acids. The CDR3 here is CAISEPAGAEDTEAFF. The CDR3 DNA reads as TGTGCCATCAGTGAGCCCGCGGGGGCAGAGGACACTGAAGCTTTCTTT.

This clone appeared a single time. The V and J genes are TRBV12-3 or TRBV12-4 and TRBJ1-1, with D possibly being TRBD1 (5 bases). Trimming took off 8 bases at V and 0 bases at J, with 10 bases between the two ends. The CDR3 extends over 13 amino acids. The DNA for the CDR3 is TGTGCCAGCGGGGCCCTAATGAACACTGAAGCTTTCTTT. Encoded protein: CASGALMNTEAFF.

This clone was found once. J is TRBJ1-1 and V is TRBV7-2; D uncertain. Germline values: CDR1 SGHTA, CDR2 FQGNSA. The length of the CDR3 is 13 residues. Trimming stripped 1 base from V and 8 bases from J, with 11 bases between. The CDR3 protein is CASSLVVVGEAFF. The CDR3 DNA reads TGTGCCAGCAGCTTAGTGGTCGTCGGGGAAGCTTTCTTT. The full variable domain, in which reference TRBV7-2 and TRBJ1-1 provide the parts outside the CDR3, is GAGVSQSPSNKVTEKGKDVELRCDPISGHTALYWYRQSLGQGLEFLIYFQGNSAPDKSGLPSDRFSAERTGGSVSTLTIQRTQQEDSAVYLCASSLVVVGEAFFGQGTRLTVV.